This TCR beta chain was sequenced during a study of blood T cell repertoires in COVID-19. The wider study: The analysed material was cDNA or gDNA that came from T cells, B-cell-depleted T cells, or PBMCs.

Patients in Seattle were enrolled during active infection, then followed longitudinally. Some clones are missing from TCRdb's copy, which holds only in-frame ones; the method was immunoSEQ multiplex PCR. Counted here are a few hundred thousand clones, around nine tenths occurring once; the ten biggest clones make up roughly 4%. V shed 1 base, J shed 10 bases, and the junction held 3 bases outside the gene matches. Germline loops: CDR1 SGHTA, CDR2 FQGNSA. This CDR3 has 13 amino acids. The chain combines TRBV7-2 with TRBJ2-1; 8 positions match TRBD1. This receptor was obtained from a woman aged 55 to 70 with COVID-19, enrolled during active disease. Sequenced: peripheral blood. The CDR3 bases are TGTGCCAGCAGCTTAGACAGGGGGAGAGAGCAGTTCTTC. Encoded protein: CASSLDRGREQFF.